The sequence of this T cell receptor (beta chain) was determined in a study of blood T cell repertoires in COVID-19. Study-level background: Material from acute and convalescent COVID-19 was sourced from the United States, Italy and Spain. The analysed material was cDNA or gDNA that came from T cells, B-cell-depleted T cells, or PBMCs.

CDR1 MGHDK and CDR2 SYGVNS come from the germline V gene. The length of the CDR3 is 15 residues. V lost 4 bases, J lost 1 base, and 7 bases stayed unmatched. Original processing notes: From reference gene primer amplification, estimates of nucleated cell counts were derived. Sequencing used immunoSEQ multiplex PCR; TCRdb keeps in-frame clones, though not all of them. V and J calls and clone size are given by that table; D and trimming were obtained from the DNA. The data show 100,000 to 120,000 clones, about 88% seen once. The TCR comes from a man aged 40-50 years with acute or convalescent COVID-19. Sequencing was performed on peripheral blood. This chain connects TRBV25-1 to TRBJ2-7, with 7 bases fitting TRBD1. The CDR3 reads CASSGAGTVSYEQYF. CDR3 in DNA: TGTGCCAGCAGTGGAGCCGGGACAGTTTCCTACGAGCAGTACTTC.